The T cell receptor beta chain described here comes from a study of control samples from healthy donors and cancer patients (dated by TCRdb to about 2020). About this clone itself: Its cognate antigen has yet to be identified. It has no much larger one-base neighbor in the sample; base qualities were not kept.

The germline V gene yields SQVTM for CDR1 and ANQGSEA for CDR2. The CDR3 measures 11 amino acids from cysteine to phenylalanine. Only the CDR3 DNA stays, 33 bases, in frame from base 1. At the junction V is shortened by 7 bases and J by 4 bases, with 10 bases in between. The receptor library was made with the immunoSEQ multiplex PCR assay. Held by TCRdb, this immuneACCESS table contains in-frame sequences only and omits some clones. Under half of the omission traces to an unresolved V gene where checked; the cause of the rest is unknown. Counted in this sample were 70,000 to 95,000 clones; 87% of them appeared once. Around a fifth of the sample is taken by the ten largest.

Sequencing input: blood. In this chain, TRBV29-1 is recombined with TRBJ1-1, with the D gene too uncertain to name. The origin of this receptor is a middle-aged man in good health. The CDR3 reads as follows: CSADWGTEAFF. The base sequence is TGCAGCGCCGATTGGGGCACTGAAGCTTTCTTT.